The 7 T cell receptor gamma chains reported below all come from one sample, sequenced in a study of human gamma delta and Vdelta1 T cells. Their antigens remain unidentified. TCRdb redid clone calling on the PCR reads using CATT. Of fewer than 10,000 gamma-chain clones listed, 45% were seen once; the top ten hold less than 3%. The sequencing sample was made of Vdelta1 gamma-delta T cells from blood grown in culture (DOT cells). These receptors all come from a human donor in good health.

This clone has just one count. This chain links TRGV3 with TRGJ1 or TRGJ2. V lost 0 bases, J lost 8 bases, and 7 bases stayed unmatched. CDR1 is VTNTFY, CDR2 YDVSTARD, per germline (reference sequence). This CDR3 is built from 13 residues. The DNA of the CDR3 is TGTGCCACCTGGGACAGGCCTGGGCATAAGAAACTCTTT. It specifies CATWDRPGHKKLF.

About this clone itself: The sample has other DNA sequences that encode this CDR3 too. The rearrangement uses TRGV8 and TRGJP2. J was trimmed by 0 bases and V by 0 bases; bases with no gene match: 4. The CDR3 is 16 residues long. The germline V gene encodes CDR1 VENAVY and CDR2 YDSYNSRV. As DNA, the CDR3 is TGTGCCACCTGGGATAGGCCATATAGTAGTGATTGGATCAAGACGTTT. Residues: CATWDRPYSSDWIKTF.

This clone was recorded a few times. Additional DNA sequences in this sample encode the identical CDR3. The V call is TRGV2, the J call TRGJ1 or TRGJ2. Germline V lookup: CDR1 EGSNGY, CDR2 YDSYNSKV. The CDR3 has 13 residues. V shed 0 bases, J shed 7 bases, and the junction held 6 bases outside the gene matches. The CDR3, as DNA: TGTGCCACCTGGGACGGGCAAAAGTATAAGAAACTCTTT. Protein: CATWDGQKYKKLF.

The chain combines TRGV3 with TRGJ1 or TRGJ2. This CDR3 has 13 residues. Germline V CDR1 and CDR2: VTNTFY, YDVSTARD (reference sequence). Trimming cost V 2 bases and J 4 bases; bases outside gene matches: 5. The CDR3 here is CATWDIRYYKKLF. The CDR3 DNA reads TGTGCCACCTGGGACATAAGATATTATAAGAAACTCTTT.

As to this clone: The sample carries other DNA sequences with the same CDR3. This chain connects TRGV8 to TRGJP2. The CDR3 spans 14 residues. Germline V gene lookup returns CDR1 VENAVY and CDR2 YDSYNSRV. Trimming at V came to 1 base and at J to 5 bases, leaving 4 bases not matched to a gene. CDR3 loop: CATWDSRSDWIKTF. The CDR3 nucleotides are TGTGCCACCTGGGATAGTAGGAGTGATTGGATCAAGACGTTT.

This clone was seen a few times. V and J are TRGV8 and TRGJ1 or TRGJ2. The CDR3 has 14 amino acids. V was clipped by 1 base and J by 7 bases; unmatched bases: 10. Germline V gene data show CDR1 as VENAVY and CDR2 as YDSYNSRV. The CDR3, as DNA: TGTGCCACCTGGGATAGCCCCCTTGGGTATAAGAAACTCTTT. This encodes CATWDSPLGYKKLF.

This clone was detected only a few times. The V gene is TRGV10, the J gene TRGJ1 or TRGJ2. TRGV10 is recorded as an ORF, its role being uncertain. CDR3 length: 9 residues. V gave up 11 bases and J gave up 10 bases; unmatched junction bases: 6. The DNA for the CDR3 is TGTGCTGCGGGCCTCAAGAAACTCTTT. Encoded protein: CAAGLKKLF.